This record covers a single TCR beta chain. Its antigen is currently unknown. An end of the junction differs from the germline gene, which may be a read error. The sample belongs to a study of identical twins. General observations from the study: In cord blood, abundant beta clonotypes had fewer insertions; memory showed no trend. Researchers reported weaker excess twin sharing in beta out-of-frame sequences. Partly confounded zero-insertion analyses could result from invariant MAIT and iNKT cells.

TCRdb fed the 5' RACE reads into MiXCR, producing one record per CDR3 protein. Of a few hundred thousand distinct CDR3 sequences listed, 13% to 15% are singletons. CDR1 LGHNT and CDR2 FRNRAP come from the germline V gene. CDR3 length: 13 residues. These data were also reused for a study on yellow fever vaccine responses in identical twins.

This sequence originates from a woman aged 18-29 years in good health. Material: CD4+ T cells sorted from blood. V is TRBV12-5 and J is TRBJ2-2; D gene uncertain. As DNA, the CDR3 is TGTGCTAATGGTTTGGGGAACACCGGGGAGCTGTTTTTT. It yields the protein CANGLGNTGELFF.